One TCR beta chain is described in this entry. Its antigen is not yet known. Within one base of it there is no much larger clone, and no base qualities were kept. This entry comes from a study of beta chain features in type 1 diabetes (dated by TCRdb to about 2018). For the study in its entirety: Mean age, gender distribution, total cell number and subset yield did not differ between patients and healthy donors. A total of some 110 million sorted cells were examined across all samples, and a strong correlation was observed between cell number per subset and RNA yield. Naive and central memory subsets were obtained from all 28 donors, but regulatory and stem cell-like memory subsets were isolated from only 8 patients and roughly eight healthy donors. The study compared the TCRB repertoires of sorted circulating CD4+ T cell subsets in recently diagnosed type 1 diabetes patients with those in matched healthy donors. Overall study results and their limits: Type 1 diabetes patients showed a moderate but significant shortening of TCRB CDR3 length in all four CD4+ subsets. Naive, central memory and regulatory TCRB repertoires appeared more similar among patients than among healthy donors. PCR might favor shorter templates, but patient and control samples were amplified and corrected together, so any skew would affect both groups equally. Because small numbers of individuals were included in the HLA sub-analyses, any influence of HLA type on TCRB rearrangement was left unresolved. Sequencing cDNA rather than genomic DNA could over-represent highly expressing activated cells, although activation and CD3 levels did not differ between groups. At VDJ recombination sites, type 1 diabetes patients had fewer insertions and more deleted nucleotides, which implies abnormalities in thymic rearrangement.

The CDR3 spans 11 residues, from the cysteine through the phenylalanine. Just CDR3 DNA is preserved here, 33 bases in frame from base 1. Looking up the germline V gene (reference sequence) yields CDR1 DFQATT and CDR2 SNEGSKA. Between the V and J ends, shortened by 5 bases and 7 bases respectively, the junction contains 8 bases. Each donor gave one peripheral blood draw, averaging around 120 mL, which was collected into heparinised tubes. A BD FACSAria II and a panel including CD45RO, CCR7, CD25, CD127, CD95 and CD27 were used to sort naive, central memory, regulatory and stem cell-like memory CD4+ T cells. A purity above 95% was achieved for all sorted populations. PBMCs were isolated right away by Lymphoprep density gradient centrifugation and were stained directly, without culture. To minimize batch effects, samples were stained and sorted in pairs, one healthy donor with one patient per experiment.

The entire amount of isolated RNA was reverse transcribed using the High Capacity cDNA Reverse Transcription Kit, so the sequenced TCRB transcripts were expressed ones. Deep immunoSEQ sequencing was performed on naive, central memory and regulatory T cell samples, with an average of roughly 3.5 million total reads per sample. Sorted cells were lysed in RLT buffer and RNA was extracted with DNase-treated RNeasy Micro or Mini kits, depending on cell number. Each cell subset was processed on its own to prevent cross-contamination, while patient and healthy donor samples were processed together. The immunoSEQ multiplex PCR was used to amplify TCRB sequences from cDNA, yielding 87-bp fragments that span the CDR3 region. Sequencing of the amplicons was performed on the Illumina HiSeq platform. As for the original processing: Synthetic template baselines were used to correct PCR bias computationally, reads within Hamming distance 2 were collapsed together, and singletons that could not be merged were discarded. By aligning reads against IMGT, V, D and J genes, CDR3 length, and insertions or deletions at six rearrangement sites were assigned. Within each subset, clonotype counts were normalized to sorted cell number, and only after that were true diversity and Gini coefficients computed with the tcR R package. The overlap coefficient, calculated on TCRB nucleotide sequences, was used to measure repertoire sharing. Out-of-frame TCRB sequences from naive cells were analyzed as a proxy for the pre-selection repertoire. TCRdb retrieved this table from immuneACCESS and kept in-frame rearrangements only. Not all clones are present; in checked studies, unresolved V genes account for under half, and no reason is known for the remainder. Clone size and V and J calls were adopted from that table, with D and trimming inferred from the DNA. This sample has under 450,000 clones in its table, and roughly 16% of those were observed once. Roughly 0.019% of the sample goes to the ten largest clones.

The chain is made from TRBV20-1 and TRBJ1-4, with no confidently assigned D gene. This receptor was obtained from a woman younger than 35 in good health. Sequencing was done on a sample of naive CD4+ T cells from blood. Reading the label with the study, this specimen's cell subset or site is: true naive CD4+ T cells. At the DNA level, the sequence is TGCAGTGCTCCCTTATCTGAAAAACTGTTTTTT. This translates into CSAPLSEKLFF.